This TCR beta chain was obtained from a study of identical twins' blood T cells. Across the whole study: Roughly 50 million reads covered about six alpha-chain and about six beta-chain libraries. Study outcomes and limitations: Environmental influences on twin similarity could not be excluded. Top TCRbeta clonotypes were shared more with twin than unrelated donors. Shared CDR3 clonotype counts tracked mainly the product of cloneset sizes.

TCRdb reanalysed the 5' RACE reads using MiXCR and keeps one entry per CDR3 protein. Of 300,000 to 450,000 distinct CDR3 sequences listed, 25% to 35% are singletons. As for this clonotype: As yet, its antigen is unknown.

Trimming removed 1 base from V and 10 bases from J, with 10 bases in between. The CDR3 covers 12 residues. Germline assignment: CDR1 SGHAT and CDR2 FQNNGV. The chain recombines TRBV11-2 with TRBJ2-5; perhaps TRBD1 as D (5 bases). Sequenced sample: PBMCs. The TCR sequence derives from a woman aged 18 to 55 in good health. The CDR3 protein is CASSLVDMSQYF. As DNA, the CDR3 is TGTGCCAGCAGCTTAGTGGACATGAGCCAGTACTTC.